This T cell receptor beta chain emerged from a study of shared clonotypes between healthy human individuals. Produced via immunoSEQ multiplex PCR; TCRdb's table is partial and in-frame only. Among some 530,000 clones listed, over 70% were seen once. Germline values: CDR1 SGHVS, CDR2 FNYEAQ. The CDR3 runs to 18 residues. Losses at the gene ends were 0 bases for V and 6 bases for J; bases not matched to a gene: 11. This chain joins TRBV7-6 and TRBJ2-3; 11 positions agree with TRBD2. This receptor was taken from a woman aged 40-49 years in good health. Some clones in this sample may be carry-over from other donors' samples. Sequenced: PBMCs. The CDR3, as DNA: TGTGCCAGCAGCTTAGCAGGTAGCGGGAGGGCTATTCTGGATACGCAGTATTTT. Translated: CASSLAGSGRAILDTQYF.